This T cell receptor (beta chain) was sequenced in a study of radiotherapy plus CTLA-4 blockade in lung cancer listed by TCRdb under 2018. Concerning the study at large: Objective responses occurred in roughly 19% of enrolled patients, and over 30% achieved disease control. Paper-wide results and their limitations: Increased serum interferon-beta after radiation, together with early dynamic changes in blood T cell clones, were reported to be the strongest predictors of response. After treatment with radiotherapy and ipilimumab, TCR clones that came from tumors expanded in the peripheral blood.

Comment on this clone: Its antigen is not yet known. There are no base qualities to consult, and no much larger clone falls within one base.

The germline V gene specifies SGDLS as CDR1 and YYNGEE as CDR2. The cysteine opens and the phenylalanine closes a CDR3 of 14 amino acids. The read is trimmed to its CDR3 DNA, 42 bases read in frame from base 1. Trimmed from V: 0 bases; trimmed from J: 5 bases; junction bases lacking a gene match: 5. Library generation was performed with the immunoSEQ multiplex PCR assay. TCRdb took this table from immuneACCESS and kept in-frame rearrangements with V and J called. Such tables lack part of the clones; where checked against another copy, unresolved V genes explain under half of the gap, and the rest is unexplained. The sample table holds over 100,000 clones, of which 75% to 90% were seen once. The top ten clonotypes cover more than 6.5% of the sample. The study tested focal radiation therapy combined with CTLA-4 blockade (ipilimumab) in patients with chemo-refractory metastatic non-small-cell lung cancer.

The chain couples TRBV9 to TRBJ2-7; 7 of the junction bases match TRBD2. The TCR comes from a human donor with non-small cell lung cancer that progressed on radiotherapy plus ipilimumab. Specimen: peripheral blood, collected from a patient treated with radiotherapy plus ipilimumab. The CDR3 region has the sequence CASSVGDYQDEQYF. The DNA reads TGTGCCAGCAGCGTAGGGGACTACCAGGACGAGCAGTACTTC.